This TCR beta chain was sequenced during a study of technical replicates of blood from a handful of donors. The CDR3 totals 11 residues. V was trimmed by 3 bases and J by 10 bases, leaving 7 bases between them. The germline V gene encodes CDR1 SGHTA and CDR2 FQGNSA. The protocol was immunoSEQ multiplex PCR, while the TCRdb copy is restricted to in-frame clones and leaves out a portion. This sample carries 75,000 to 100,000 clones, about 94% of them seen once, and the ten largest clones take 0.33%. Sample: T cells isolated from PBMCs. V gene TRBV7-2 combines with J gene TRBJ2-1; no clear D. The receptor comes from a human donor in good health. The CDR3 here is CASSFTREQFF. The CDR3 DNA follows: TGTGCCAGCAGCTTCACGCGGGAGCAGTTCTTC.